The T cell receptor (beta chain) described here comes from a study of monozygotic twins with inflammatory bowel disease. This CDR3 spans 14 amino acids. The germline CDR1 and CDR2 sequences are SGHRS and YFSETQ. TCRdb reprocessed the 5' RACE reads and reports one entry per CDR3 protein, with no DNA. The table for this sample gives about 300,000 distinct CDR3 sequences. The source is a human donor with ulcerative colitis or Crohn's disease, or a healthy co-twin of an affected twin (not recorded which). This chain connects TRBV5-1 to TRBJ2-5; TCRdb's D gene call, TRBD2, goes unchecked for lack of DNA. The sample consisted of blood. The CDR3 sequence is CASSLARVVETQYF.